The 2 T cell receptor beta chains presented below share a single source sample, sequenced in a study of blood T cell repertoires in COVID-19. Generated by immunoSEQ multiplex PCR, the TCRdb table keeps only in-frame clones and is missing some. The sample includes 95,000 to 150,000 clones, roughly 84% of them seen just once. The sequenced sample consisted of PBMCs or T cells enriched from blood (not recorded which). The source is a woman aged 30 to 39 who had recovered from COVID-19.

This clone was seen a few times. The rearrangement uses TRBV18 and TRBJ1-6; 8 bases are a match to TRBD1. The CDR3 totals 16 residues. V gave up 6 bases and J gave up 0 bases; unmatched junction bases: 4. CDR1 is KGHSH and CDR2 is LQKENI in the germline V gene. For the CDR3, the DNA is TGTGCCAGCTCCCGGGACAGGAGCTCCTATAATTCACCCCTCCACTTT. Translating gives CASSRDRSSYNSPLHF.

A single count supports this clone. The chain joins TRBV7-8 to TRBJ2-1; maybe TRBD2 (5 bases). Germline V gene data show CDR1 as SGHVS and CDR2 as FQNEAQ. V lost 9 bases and J lost 0, with 21 bases in between. CDR3 size: 17 residues. As DNA, the CDR3 is TGTGCCAGTTCGGGCGGGTCCCATACAAGCTCCTACAATGAGCAGTTCTTC. It codes for CASSGGSHTSSYNEQFF.